The 24 T cell receptor beta chains below come from one sample, sequenced in a study of T-cell reconstitution after alpha-beta-depleted transplantation in children. Preparation of the TCRbeta library used unique molecular identifiers. TCRdb reanalysed the PCR reads using MiXCR and keeps one entry per CDR3 protein. The data contain approximately 630,000 distinct CDR3 sequences, 10% to 15% of them seen just once; the ten biggest clones take up 0.79%. The sequences come from PBMCs, collected before TCRalphabeta/CD19-depleted stem cell transplant. The receptors derive from a girl aged 2-10 years with congenital amegakaryocytic thrombocytopenia, due to receive a stem cell transplant.

This clonotype was seen ten or more times. The V call is TRBV20-1, the J call TRBJ2-2; perhaps TRBD2 as D (6 bases). V lost 3 bases, J lost 2 bases, and 13 bases lay in between. CDR1 DFQATT and CDR2 SNEGSKA come from the germline V gene (reference sequence). The CDR3 is made up of 15 amino acids. Here the CDR3 DNA reads TGCAGTGCTAGTACGGGAGACCTTAACACCGGGGAGCTGTTTTTT. Encoded protein: CSASTGDLNTGELFF.

The chain employs TRBV7-8 and TRBJ1-1; D possibly corresponds to TRBD1 (5 bases). The length of the CDR3 is 15 residues. In germline, CDR1 is SGHVS, CDR2 FQNEAQ. V was shortened by 7 bases and J by 4 bases, with 19 bases between the two germline ends. CDR3 nucleotide sequence: TGTGCCAGCACCTCAGTGGCGGGGGGGTTCACTGAAGCTTTCTTT. This encodes CASTSVAGGFTEAFF.

This clonotype was seen repeatedly, ten times or more. The V call is TRBV5-1, the J call TRBJ2-6; D not certain. The CDR3 has 15 residues. Germline V gene sequence: CDR1 SGHRS, CDR2 YFSETQ. Trimming cost V 6 bases and J 4 bases, with 14 bases left between them. The CDR3 DNA sequence: TGCGCCAGCAACCAGGACCCGTCCGGGGCCAACGTCCTGACTTTC. Its translation is CASNQDPSGANVLTF.

This clonotype has more than one count but fewer than ten. The chain has TRBV25-1 and TRBJ2-5, with TRBD2 identical over 10 bases. This CDR3 is 15 amino acids long. CDR1 and CDR2 from the germline V gene are MGHDK and SYGVNS. V shed 6 bases, J shed 1 base, and the junction held 5 bases outside the gene matches. The CDR3 DNA reads TGTGCCAGCAGGGAAGCGGGAGGGAGCCAAGAGACCCAGTACTTC. It encodes CASREAGGSQETQYF.

A remark on this clonotype: One base away lies a much larger clone, so this may be a sequencing read error. The CDR3 sequence: CASSFNPGTRDGYTF. Here the CDR3 DNA reads TGCGCCAGCAGCTTCAATCCCGGGACAAGGGATGGCTACACCTTC. The chain links TRBV5-1 to TRBJ1-2, with D possibly matching TRBD1 (6 bases). Trimming cost V 2 bases and J 6 bases, with 17 bases left between them. This CDR3 comprises 15 residues. Per the germline V gene, CDR1 is SGHRS and CDR2 is YFSETQ.

This chain connects TRBV20-1 to TRBJ2-1, with TRBD2 identical over 13 bases. Germline values: CDR1 DFQATT, CDR2 SNEGSKA (reference sequence). J was trimmed by 2 bases and V by 5 bases; bases with no gene match: 6. The CDR3 consists of 16 residues. Here the CDR3 DNA reads TGCAGTGCTGGTGGACTAGCGGGAGACCCCTACAATGAGCAGTTCTTC. Amino acids: CSAGGLAGDPYNEQFF.

Many counts were recorded for this clonotype. The chain employs TRBV5-1 and TRBJ2-1, with a possible D match to TRBD2 (6 bases). Germline V gene data show CDR1 as SGHRS and CDR2 as YFSETQ. This CDR3 comprises 14 residues. V lost 4 bases and J lost 7, with 15 bases in between. CDR3 DNA sequence: TGCGCCAGCAGCCTGACCCAGGAGGGGAATGAGCAGTTCTTC. It yields the protein CASSLTQEGNEQFF.

This clonotype showed up many times. The chain employs TRBV5-1 and TRBJ2-1; D is uncertain. V lost 4 bases and J 0 bases, leaving 11 bases between the germline ends. CDR3 length: 15 amino acids. Germline CDR1 SGHRS, CDR2 YFSETQ. CDR3 loop: CASSLEISSYNEQFF. DNA of the CDR3: TGCGCCAGCAGCCTCGAGATCAGCTCCTACAATGAGCAGTTCTTC.

This clonotype came up a few times. The gene calls are TRBV6-1 and TRBJ2-5, with TRBD2 identical over 7 bases. The CDR3 runs to 15 residues. CDR1 MNHNS and CDR2 SASEGT come from the germline V gene. Germline trimming cut 7 bases from V and 6 bases from J; bases unmatched to any gene: 14. The CDR3 region is CASTNRVGGSQTQYF. In nucleotides, the CDR3 is TGTGCCAGCACCAATCGGGTCGGCGGGAGTCAGACCCAGTACTTC.

This clonotype was seen only a few times. The chain uses TRBV30 and TRBJ2-7; D may be TRBD2 (5 bases). Germline V CDR1 and CDR2: GTSNPN, SVGIG (reference sequence). This CDR3 spans 15 amino acids. V lost 3 bases and J lost 4, with 19 bases in between. CDR3 DNA: TGTGCCTGGAGATCACTGCCGTGGGAGAGTTACGAGCAGTACTTC. Translating it yields CAWRSLPWESYEQYF.

This clonotype was seen repeatedly, ten times or more. The chain is built from TRBV20-1 and TRBJ2-7; TRBD2 agrees at 8 bases. Losses at the gene ends were 4 bases for V and 2 bases for J; bases not matched to a gene: 7. CDR3 size: 14 residues. The germline V gene has CDR1 DFQATT and CDR2 SNEGSKA (reference sequence). Here the CDR3 reads CSATLAGIPYEQYF. DNA of the CDR3: TGCAGTGCTACCTTAGCGGGAATTCCCTACGAGCAGTACTTC.

In this sample, this clonotype turned up many times. V gene TRBV20-1 combines with J gene TRBJ2-1; TRBD2 matches at 7 bases. The ends lost 2 bases at V and 9 bases at J; junction bases unmatched: 10. CDR1 and CDR2 from the germline V gene are DFQATT and SNEGSKA (reference sequence). The CDR3 totals 14 residues. The DNA of the CDR3 is TGCAGTGCTAGAAATCATCGCGGGAGTATTGAGCAGTTCTTC. This sequence encodes CSARNHRGSIEQFF.

In this sample, this clonotype turned up a few times. V gene TRBV29-1 combines with J gene TRBJ1-2, with 10 bases aligning to TRBD1. The junction had 7 bases not matched to a gene; V was cut back by 1 base and J by 8 bases. CDR3 length: 14 residues. CDR1 is SQVTM and CDR2 is ANQGSEA in the germline V gene. The CDR3 nucleotides are TGCAGCGTTGAAGGGGGGACAGGGGTGCGGGGCTACACCTTC. Translating gives CSVEGGTGVRGYTF.

The table lists this clonotype with a few counts. The chain recombines TRBV27 with TRBJ2-2, with TRBD2 matching over 7 bases. Germline-derived CDR1 and CDR2 are MNHEY and SMNVEV (reference sequence). The V gene end was trimmed by 8 bases and the J gene end by 1 base; junction bases not matched to a gene: 1. The CDR3 sequence is 13 residues long. The CDR3 DNA is TGTGCCAGCGGGACTATGAACACCGGGGAGCTGTTTTTT. Its protein is CASGTMNTGELFF.

This clonotype has just a few counts. The V gene is TRBV3-1, the J gene TRBJ2-5; D remains unclear. The CDR3 is made up of 12 amino acids. V was trimmed by 2 bases and J by 5 bases, leaving 6 bases between them. Germline CDR1 LGHDT, CDR2 YNNKEL (reference sequence). The CDR3 DNA sequence: TGTGCCAGCAGCCAAAATCCGGAGACCCAGTACTTC. Translated, it gives CASSQNPETQYF.

This clonotype was counted only a few times. The CDR3 DNA follows: TGCGCCAGCAGCCCTGCGGTAGGACAGTACGAGCAGTACTTC. It codes for CASSPAVGQYEQYF. The chain couples TRBV5-1 to TRBJ2-7, with D maybe TRBD1 (6 bases). Per germline, CDR1 SGHRS and CDR2 YFSETQ. This CDR3 has 14 amino acids. V was pared by 4 bases and J by 4 bases, with 15 bases between.

This clonotype occurred many times. The chain recombines TRBV5-1 with TRBJ1-5, with D tentatively TRBD1 (5 bases). The V and J ends lost 4 bases and 6 bases respectively, with 17 bases between them. Germline V gene data show CDR1 as SGHRS and CDR2 as YFSETQ. The length of the CDR3 is 15 residues. The CDR3 is CASSHESGPGQPQHF. DNA of the CDR3: TGCGCCAGCAGCCACGAATCAGGGCCCGGTCAGCCCCAGCATTTT.

This clonotype was picked up many times. V and J are TRBV7-2 and TRBJ2-3, with 14 nucleotides matching TRBD2. There are 16 residues in the CDR3. V lost 4 bases to trimming and J lost 4 bases; unmatched junction nucleotides: 4. Germline assignment: CDR1 SGHTA and CDR2 FQGNSA. CDR3 region: CASSSRLAGGSDTQYF. The CDR3 DNA reads TGTGCCAGCAGCTCCCGACTAGCGGGAGGGTCAGATACGCAGTATTTT.

This clonotype occurred many times. The chain uses TRBV6-8 and TRBJ2-3; D gene unclear. Germline V gene sequence: CDR1 MNHGY, CDR2 SAAAGT. The CDR3 extends over 20 amino acids. Trimming took 3 bases from V and 2 from J, leaving 27 bases between them. Written as DNA, the CDR3 is TGTGCCAGCAGTTATTTCGCAAAACACAGACAACCCCTGAACACAGATACGCAGTATTTT. Translated, it gives CASSYFAKHRQPLNTDTQYF.

This clonotype was observed a handful of times. This chain connects TRBV14 to TRBJ1-5; weak D call: TRBD1 (6 bases). This CDR3 has 18 amino acids. V was cut by 0 bases and J by 5 bases, with 20 bases left in between. Germline V gene sequence: CDR1 SGHDN, CDR2 FVKESK. Written as DNA, the CDR3 is TGTGCCAGCAGCCAAGAAAAGAGGGACACCGGGGTCTATCAGCCCCAGCATTTT. Translated: CASSQEKRDTGVYQPQHF.

V usage is TRBV24-1 and J usage is TRBJ2-3; 9 bases fit TRBD2. CDR1 KGHDR and CDR2 SFDVKD come from the germline V gene. The CDR3 loop spans 16 amino acids. The junction had 6 bases not matched to a gene; V was cut back by 3 bases and J by 3 bases. CDR3 sequence reads: CATSDASGTRTDTQYF. The CDR3 bases are TGTGCCACCAGTGATGCTAGCGGGACGAGGACAGATACGCAGTATTTT.

In its sample, this clonotype was seen many times. The chain couples TRBV5-1 to TRBJ1-3, with no clear D. Germline V gene sequence: CDR1 SGHRS, CDR2 YFSETQ. Trimming cost V 4 bases and J 0 bases, with 14 bases left between them. The CDR3 runs to 16 residues. CDR3: CASSLIGGRSGNTIYF. The CDR3 nucleotides are TGCGCCAGCAGCCTGATTGGCGGGCGCTCTGGAAACACCATATATTTT.

In DNA form, the CDR3 reads TGTGCCAGCAGCTTGGGACCGCTCAAGGGGACCCAGTACTTC. It specifies CASSLGPLKGTQYF. The chain has TRBV7-8 and TRBJ2-5, with D possibly called TRBD1 or TRBD2 (5 bases each). This CDR3 region has 14 residues. Trimming left V 3 bases short and J 7 bases short, with 15 bases between. Germline assignment: CDR1 SGHVS and CDR2 FQNEAQ.

This clonotype was observed a few times. The gene calls are TRBV11-1 and TRBJ2-5; possibly TRBD2 for D (6 bases). This CDR3 region has 14 residues. CDR1 and CDR2 from the germline V gene are SGHAT and FQDESV (reference sequence). The V and J ends lost 2 bases and 4 bases respectively, with 11 bases between them. In nucleotides, the CDR3 is TGTGCCAGCAGCTTACGCCAGGAGGGAGAGACCCAGTACTTC. Residues: CASSLRQEGETQYF.